The subject of this entry is one TCR beta chain. Its antigen is not known. The data originate from a study of read filtering for tumor transcriptome and immune sequencing. Turning to the study itself: After DNase treatment, RNA was made into whole-transcriptome libraries.

This library used around 0.4 ug RNA and molecular barcoded adaptors spanning alpha/delta and beta/gamma chains. TCRdb passed the reads through MiXCR, listing each CDR3 protein once. The table includes some 130,000 distinct CDR3 sequences, approximately 13% detected once. Sampling of bone marrow took place during active disease in every patient. Study-wide results and caveats: Even smaller IR-seq throughput identified most shared clonotypes. IR-seq and RNA-seq agreed better without single-read clonotypes.

The source is a donor aged 40 or older with multiple myeloma. The sample consisted of a population of CD138-negative cells sorted from bone marrow.

The CDR3 region has the DNA TGTGCCAGCTCATCCGAGGGACTGGGAAATCAGCCCCAGCATTTT. It codes for CASSSEGLGNQPQHF. The chain has TRBV18 and TRBJ1-5; D might be TRBD1 (5 bases). Germline CDR1 and CDR2: KGHSH and LQKENI. Trimming took off 5 bases at V and 4 bases at J, with 15 bases between the two ends. The CDR3 length is 15 residues.